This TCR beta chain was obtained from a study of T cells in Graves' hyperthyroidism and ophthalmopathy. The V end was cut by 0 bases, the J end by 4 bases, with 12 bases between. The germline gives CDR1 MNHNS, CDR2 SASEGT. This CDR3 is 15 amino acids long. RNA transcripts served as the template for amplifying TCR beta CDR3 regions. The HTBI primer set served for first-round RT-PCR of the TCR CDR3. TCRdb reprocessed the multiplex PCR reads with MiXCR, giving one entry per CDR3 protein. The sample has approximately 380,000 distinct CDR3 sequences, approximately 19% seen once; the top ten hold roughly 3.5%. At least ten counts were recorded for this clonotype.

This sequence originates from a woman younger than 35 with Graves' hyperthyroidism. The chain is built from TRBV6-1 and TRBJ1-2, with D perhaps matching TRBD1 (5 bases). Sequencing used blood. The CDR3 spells CASSEAAGRAYGYTF. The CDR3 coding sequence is TGTGCCAGCAGTGAAGCGGCAGGGAGGGCCTATGGCTACACCTTC.